These 22 T cell receptor beta chains came from one sample sequenced in a study of blood T cell repertoires in COVID-19. This table comes from immunoSEQ multiplex PCR, and its TCRdb copy is limited to in-frame clones, with some not included. The sample lists approximately 320,000 clones, about 90% occurring once. The specimen sequenced was peripheral blood. The receptors shown here come from a woman aged 30 to 39 with COVID-19, enrolled during active disease.

The genes are TRBV5-8 and TRBJ2-2; 10 nucleotides match TRBD2. There are 15 residues in the CDR3. The ends lost 4 bases at V and 9 bases at J; junction bases unmatched: 9. Per germline, CDR1 SGHTS and CDR2 YDEGEE. The CDR3 spells CASSPLAGAHRELFF. The CDR3 nucleotides are TGTGCCAGCAGCCCCCTAGCGGGGGCTCACCGGGAGCTGTTTTTT. Supplemented by reference TRBV5-8 and TRBJ2-2, the full variable domain reads EAGVTQSPTHLIKTRGQQATLRCSPISGHTSVYWYQQALGLGLQFLLWYDEGEERNRGNFPPRFSGRQFPNYSSELNVNALELEDSALYLCASSPLAGAHRELFFGEGSRLTVL.

This clone was picked up one time. The rearrangement uses TRBV11-2 and TRBJ1-2, with D perhaps TRBD1 (5 bases). CDR1 is SGHAT, CDR2 FQNNGV, per germline. The V gene lost 1 base and the J gene lost 8 bases, with 11 bases spanning the gap. This CDR3 contains 13 residues. The CDR3 loop is CASSLGGYQGYTF. DNA of the CDR3: TGTGCCAGCAGCTTAGGGGGCTACCAGGGCTACACCTTC.

The chain joins TRBV9 to TRBJ1-6; D remains ambiguous. V lost 3 bases and J 7 bases, leaving 11 bases between the germline ends. This CDR3 has 14 residues. Germline CDR1 SGDLS, CDR2 YYNGEE. The CDR3 nucleotides are TGTGCCAGCAGCGGCCCCTATGAGAATTCACCCCTCCACTTT. Residues: CASSGPYENSPLHF.

The chain joins TRBV10-3 to TRBJ2-1, with D possibly TRBD2 on 7 matching bases. V was shortened by 2 bases and J by 7 bases, with 18 bases between the two germline ends. In germline, CDR1 is ENHRY, CDR2 SYGVKD. The CDR3 totals 16 residues. DNA of the CDR3: TGTGCCATCAGTGAGGGTTGGGGGGGGCGCGGGAATGAGCAGTTCTTC. It encodes CAISEGWGGRGNEQFF.

V is TRBV3-1 (or the pseudogene TRBV3-2) and J is TRBJ2-3; D is perhaps TRBD2 (5 bases). The V and J ends lost 7 bases and 6 bases respectively, with 11 bases between them. CDR3 length equals 12 residues. Germline-derived CDR1 and CDR2 are LGHDT and YNNKEL (reference sequence). The CDR3 nucleotides read TGTGCCAGCACCGGTACTAGGGATACGCAGTATTTT. Protein sequence: CASTGTRDTQYF.

For the CDR3, the DNA is TGTGCCAGCAGCCGACTTATATCACGGACTAGCAGCTACGAGCAGTACTTC. The encoded protein is CASSRLISRTSSYEQYF. The rearrangement uses TRBV3-1 (or the pseudogene TRBV3-2) and TRBJ2-7, with 8 nucleotides matching TRBD2. Looked up from germline, CDR1 is LGHDT and CDR2 is YNNKEL (reference sequence). The ends lost 4 bases at V and 3 bases at J; junction bases unmatched: 14. CDR3 length: 17 residues.

This chain uses TRBV10-3 with TRBJ2-3; D gene ambiguous. Between the trimmed V and J ends, which lost 3 bases and 1 base, there was a span of 8 bases. CDR1 is ENHRY and CDR2 is SYGVKD in the germline V gene. CDR3 length: 14 amino acids. The chain's CDR3 is CAISDSYGTDTQYF. Written as DNA, the CDR3 is TGTGCCATCAGTGACAGTTACGGCACAGATACGCAGTATTTT.

This clone was detected only a few times. J is TRBJ2-3 and V is TRBV5-1, with TRBD2 identical over 10 bases. The CDR3 is 14 residues long. CDR1 SGHRS and CDR2 YFSETQ come from the germline V gene. Germline trimming cut 7 bases from V and 1 base from J; bases unmatched to any gene: 3. Written as DNA, the CDR3 is TGCGCCAGCGGCGGGACTAGCGGCACAGATACGCAGTATTTT. Translating gives CASGGTSGTDTQYF.

V is TRBV3-1 (or the pseudogene TRBV3-2) and J is TRBJ2-2, with 9 bases that match TRBD1. The CDR3 contains 17 residues. Germline CDR1 and CDR2: LGHDT and YNNKEL (reference sequence). Trimming at V came to 4 bases and at J to 6 bases, leaving 12 bases not matched to a gene. CDR3 residues: CASSRQTGGRVPGELFF. In DNA form, the CDR3 reads TGTGCCAGCAGCCGGCAGACAGGGGGTCGGGTCCCCGGGGAGCTGTTTTTT.

The chain is built from TRBV7-6 and TRBJ2-1, with a weak D call TRBD2 (5 bases). Per the germline V gene, CDR1 is SGHVS and CDR2 is FNYEAQ. The CDR3 is 14 residues long. V lost 5 bases and J lost 6, with 14 bases in between. This CDR3 reads CASSDLDSSNEQFF. CDR3 nucleotides: TGTGCCAGCAGCGATTTGGACTCTAGCAATGAGCAGTTCTTC.

CDR3: CASSRYREQYF. The DNA of the CDR3 is TGTGCCAGCAGTCGGTATCGCGAGCAGTACTTC. J is TRBJ2-7 and V is TRBV6-5; D unclear. CDR3 length: 11 residues. V was cut by 5 bases and J by 6 bases, with 8 bases left in between. Per the germline V gene, CDR1 is MNHEY and CDR2 is SVGAGI.

This clone occurred once. The chain is built from TRBV2 and TRBJ1-6; tentative D call: TRBD1 (5 bases). Per germline, CDR1 SNHLY and CDR2 FYNNEI. The length of the CDR3 is 20 residues. Trimming shortened V by 0 bases and J by 4 bases, and 22 bases separated the two germline ends. This CDR3 is CASSEALRWVGGKYNSPLHF. The CDR3 DNA reads TGTGCCAGCAGTGAAGCGCTTCGGTGGGTGGGGGGGAAGTATAATTCACCCCTCCACTTT. The full variable domain, in which reference TRBV2 and TRBJ1-6 provide the parts outside the CDR3, is EPEVTQTPSHQVTQMGQEVILRCVPISNHLYFYWYRQILGQKVEFLVSFYNNEISEKSEIFDDQFSVERPDGSNFTLKIRSTKLEDSAMYFCASSEALRWVGGKYNSPLHFGNGTRLTVT.

The V gene is TRBV6-5, the J gene TRBJ2-5; TRBD1 is a possible D gene (6 bases). The germline CDR1 and CDR2 sequences are MNHEY and SVGAGI. The CDR3 spans 15 residues. The V and J ends lost 2 bases and 5 bases respectively, with 15 bases between them. As DNA, the CDR3 is TGTGCCAGCAGTTACACCCTCAGGGGCGGGGAGACCCAGTACTTC. Its protein is CASSYTLRGGETQYF.

V is TRBV12-5 and J is TRBJ2-1, with D perhaps matching TRBD2 (6 bases). Germline V gives CDR1 LGHNT, CDR2 FRNRAP. Trimming stripped 7 bases from V and 5 bases from J, with 24 bases between. This CDR3 spans 17 amino acids. The chain's CDR3 is CASALWRGAWENNEQFF. The CDR3 DNA sequence: TGTGCTAGTGCCTTGTGGCGGGGAGCTTGGGAAAACAATGAGCAGTTCTTC.

The V call is TRBV11-3, the J call TRBJ1-6, with 7 bases matching TRBD1. J was trimmed by 10 bases and V by 4 bases; bases with no gene match: 4. CDR1 is SGHNT, CDR2 YENEEA, per germline. The CDR3 length is 13 residues. CDR3 DNA sequence: TGTGCCAGCAGCTGGGACAGTTCCTCACCCCTCCACTTT. It yields the protein CASSWDSSSPLHF. Supplemented by reference TRBV11-3 and TRBJ1-6, the full variable domain reads EAGVVQSPRYKIIEKKQPVAFWCNPISGHNTLYWYLQNLGQGPELLIRYENEEAVDDSQLPKDRFSAERLKGVDSTLKIQPAELGDSAVYLCASSWDSSSPLHFGNGTRLTVT.

Notes on this clone: This sample includes further DNA sequences coding for the same CDR3. This chain links TRBV27 with TRBJ2-7; unclear D gene. Trimming removed 2 bases at V and 1 base at J, with 6 bases between. The CDR3 contains 13 residues. In germline, CDR1 is MNHEY, CDR2 SMNVEV (reference sequence). Here the CDR3 reads CASSLTGSYEQYF. CDR3 coding DNA: TGTGCCAGCAGTTTAACCGGTTCCTACGAGCAGTACTTC.

The chain employs TRBV7-9 and TRBJ1-2; weak D call: TRBD1 (6 bases). This CDR3 contains 16 residues. V was clipped by 8 bases and J by 7 bases, with 26 bases between them. Per the germline V gene, CDR1 is SEHNR and CDR2 is FQNEAQ (reference sequence). The CDR3, as DNA: TGTGCCAGCCACCCCCGGGGGGGGCGGGGGCGTTTTGGCTACACCTTC. As protein: CASHPRGGRGRFGYTF.

The chain has TRBV5-1 and TRBJ1-1; D gene unclear. With 2 bases removed from V and 4 bases from J, the gap between germline ends came to 12 bases. The CDR3 totals 14 residues. CDR1 SGHRS and CDR2 YFSETQ come from the germline V gene. DNA for the CDR3: TGCGCCAGCAGCTTAGAGGGTCCCGCCACTGAAGCTTTCTTT. Translating it yields CASSLEGPATEAFF.

The V and J genes are TRBV7-2 and TRBJ2-1; tentative D call: TRBD2 (5 bases). Per the germline V gene, CDR1 is SGHTA and CDR2 is FQGNSA. Trimming removed 2 bases at V and 2 bases at J, with 10 bases between. This CDR3 has 15 amino acids. DNA for the CDR3: TGTGCCAGCAGCTTAAATCCGAGGGCCTACAATGAGCAGTTCTTC. Encoded protein: CASSLNPRAYNEQFF.

J is TRBJ1-6 and V is TRBV28; D is ambiguous. V gave up 10 bases and J gave up 4 bases, with 8 bases separating them. The length of the CDR3 is 12 residues. Per the germline V gene, CDR1 is MDHEN and CDR2 is SYDVKM. The CDR3 sequence is CATLPYNSPLHF. Written as DNA, the CDR3 is TGTGCCACCCTACCATATAATTCACCCCTCCACTTT.

The chain recombines TRBV19 with TRBJ1-5; D is perhaps TRBD1 (6 bases). The germline gives CDR1 LNHDA, CDR2 SQIVND (reference sequence). This CDR3 is 14 amino acids long. Trimming shortened V by 5 bases and J by 5 bases, and 13 bases separated the two germline ends. The DNA of the CDR3 is TGTGCCAGTAGTGGGGGCAGGGCCCATCAGCCCCAGCATTTT. Translated, it gives CASSGGRAHQPQHF.

The chain carries TRBV28 and TRBJ2-3, with 9 bases lining up with TRBD2. Germline V gene sequence: CDR1 MDHEN, CDR2 SYDVKM. The CDR3 sequence is 15 residues long. Germline trimming cut 5 bases from V and 7 bases from J; bases unmatched to any gene: 10. CDR3 protein: CASSPAGGSLNTQYF. CDR3 DNA: TGTGCCAGCAGTCCCGCGGGGGGGTCTCTTAATACGCAGTATTTT.